This T cell receptor (beta chain) was recorded in a study of beta chain features in type 1 diabetes. General study findings and limits: Patients with type 1 diabetes carried fewer insertions and had more deletions at their VDJ junctions.

From germline, CDR1 is SGHDN and CDR2 FVKESK. CDR3 length: 14 amino acids. Trimming removed 4 bases from V and 4 bases from J; junction bases left unmatched: 6. Every donor had blood drawn once into heparin, roughly 110 mL on average. CD4+ naive, central memory, regulatory and stem cell-like memory cells were sorted via CD45RO/CCR7/CD25/CD127/CD95/CD27. This clone turned up a few times. Its antigen is undetermined. Every isolated RNA sample was fully reverse transcribed, so sequencing captured expressed TCRB transcripts. Naive, central memory and regulatory T cell samples came to a mean of approximately 3.57 million reads. Using immunoSEQ multiplex PCR, the repertoire was profiled, and TCRdb retains in-frame clones only, with some absent. The data show approximately 400,000 clones, about 16% seen once.

The V gene is TRBV14, the J gene TRBJ1-1; 7 bases map to TRBD1. This receptor was identified in a young woman in good health. Sequencing was performed on naive CD4+ T cells from blood. Written as DNA, the CDR3 is TGTGCCAGCAGCCTCCGACAGGGCGGCACTGAAGCTTTCTTT. Translated, it gives CASSLRQGGTEAFF.